These 15 T cell receptor beta chains came from one sample sequenced in a study of naive and memory T cell subsets. Two oligonucleotides, mixed equimolar, formed the beta constant-region primer covering TRBC1 and TRBC2. TCRdb recomputed calls from the UMI-ligation and nested PCR reads with MiXCR, one row per CDR3 protein. In the table there are 150,000 or so distinct CDR3 sequences, 15% to 20% of which are singletons. The specimen was naive CD4+ T cells from blood. These receptor sequences come from a human donor in good health.

The V and J genes are TRBV15 and TRBJ2-1; D may correspond to TRBD1 or TRBD2 (5 bases each). This CDR3 spans 18 amino acids. Germline V gives CDR1 LNHNV, CDR2 YYDKDF (reference sequence). The V end lost 0 bases, the J end lost 7 bases, and 22 bases lay between the germline ends. The CDR3 here is CATSRDLQAGRALNEQFF. The CDR3 DNA sequence: TGTGCCACCAGCAGAGATCTTCAGGCAGGGCGGGCTCTAAATGAGCAGTTCTTC.

The CDR3 sequence is CSGEERQGLETQYF. DNA of the CDR3: TGCAGCGGTGAGGAAAGGCAGGGGCTAGAGACCCAGTACTTC. J is TRBJ2-5 and V is TRBV29-1, with a tentative D call TRBD1 (6 bases). V lost 7 bases and J lost 4, with 19 bases in between. The CDR3 sequence is 14 residues long. Germline lookup yields CDR1 SQVTM and CDR2 ANQGSEA.

This clonotype appeared a few times. The J gene is TRBJ1-5, the V gene TRBV5-1; D perhaps matches TRBD1 (5 bases). The ends were cut back, 4 bases at V and 0 bases at J, with 11 bases in the middle. The CDR3 loop spans 15 amino acids. The germline gives CDR1 SGHRS, CDR2 YFSETQ. Written as DNA, the CDR3 is TGCGCCAGCAGCCTTACAGGTTATAGCAATCAGCCCCAGCATTTT. It is translated as CASSLTGYSNQPQHF.

This clonotype was detected a few times. The V and J genes are TRBV5-1 and TRBJ1-1; the D is unclear. V was shortened by 4 bases and J by 1 base, with 11 bases between the two germline ends. Germline V CDR1 and CDR2: SGHRS, YFSETQ. This CDR3 has 14 amino acids. Here the CDR3 DNA reads TGCGCCAGCAGCCTAGGCACGTCGAACACTGAAGCTTTCTTT. Translated, it gives CASSLGTSNTEAFF.

This clonotype occurred a few times. V usage is TRBV6-1 and J usage is TRBJ2-2; no clear D gene. The V end was cut by 1 base, the J end by 6 bases, with 15 bases between. Germline V gives CDR1 MNHNS, CDR2 SASEGT. The CDR3 length is 16 residues. For the CDR3, the DNA is TGTGCCAGCAGTGAAGGGGTCCGGACGGTCTCCGGGGAGCTGTTTTTT. This encodes CASSEGVRTVSGELFF.

This chain links TRBV5-1 with TRBJ2-3; 9 bases map to TRBD2. V lost 3 bases, J lost 5 bases, and 16 bases stayed unmatched. Germline V gene data show CDR1 as SGHRS and CDR2 as YFSETQ. The CDR3 covers 18 residues. The DNA for the CDR3 is TGCGCCAGCAGCTCCCTCCCGGGACTAGCTTTCCAGGGAGATACGCAGTATTTT. It yields the protein CASSSLPGLAFQGDTQYF.

The CDR3 DNA follows: TGTGCCAGCAGTGAGGCTGAAAAACTGTTTTTT. Protein product: CASSEAEKLFF. The chain combines TRBV12-3 or TRBV12-4 with TRBJ1-4; D gene ambiguous. This CDR3 region has 11 residues. V was shortened by 5 bases and J by 7 bases, with 5 bases between the two germline ends.

The CDR3 spells CSASRLAVAKNIQYF. DNA of the CDR3: TGCAGTGCTAGTAGGCTAGCGGTAGCCAAAAACATTCAGTACTTC. V and J are TRBV20-1 and TRBJ2-4; TRBD2 matches 7 bases. The CDR3 contains 15 residues. The V gene end was trimmed by 3 bases and the J gene end by 0 bases; junction bases not matched to a gene: 5. From germline, CDR1 is DFQATT and CDR2 SNEGSKA (reference sequence).

This clonotype appeared many times. The rearrangement uses TRBV20-1 and TRBJ2-1; 10 nucleotides align to TRBD2. From germline, CDR1 is DFQATT and CDR2 SNEGSKA (reference sequence). This CDR3 has 15 residues. The J segment lost 2 bases and the V segment lost 3 bases, leaving 4 bases of the junction unmatched. As DNA, the CDR3 is TGCAGTGCTAGGAAAGCGGGAGGGCCCTACAATGAGCAGTTCTTC. Its protein product is CSARKAGGPYNEQFF.

In its sample, this clonotype was seen a few times. The V and J genes are TRBV5-6 and TRBJ2-1, with 9 bases identical to TRBD1. The CDR3 extends over 16 amino acids. Per germline, CDR1 SGHDT and CDR2 YYEEEE. V lost 3 bases to trimming and J lost 1 base; unmatched junction nucleotides: 5. The chain's CDR3 is CASSSGQGRSYNEQFF. The CDR3, as DNA: TGTGCCAGCAGCTCTGGACAGGGGCGGTCCTACAATGAGCAGTTCTTC.

The chain combines TRBV15 with TRBJ2-5; 10 bases are shared with TRBD1. This CDR3 region has 16 residues. V lost 0 bases to trimming and J lost 4 bases; unmatched junction nucleotides: 5. Germline CDR1 and CDR2: LNHNV and YYDKDF (reference sequence). CDR3 sequence (DNA): TGTGCCACCAGCAGAGAGAAGACAGGGGGCGTAGAGACCCAGTACTTC. Protein product: CATSREKTGGVETQYF.

This clonotype was counted between two and nine times. The J gene is TRBJ1-1, the V gene TRBV4-1; weak D call: TRBD1 (5 bases). This CDR3 spans 15 amino acids. Trimming took 3 bases from V and 0 from J, leaving 11 bases between them. CDR1 and CDR2 (germline): MGHRA, YSYEKL. The CDR3: CASSQTDRVNTEAFF. The CDR3 DNA is TGCGCCAGCAGCCAGACAGACAGAGTGAACACTGAAGCTTTCTTT.

This clonotype was recorded a few times. The rearrangement joins TRBV13 to TRBJ2-2; either TRBD1 or TRBD2 may supply D (5 bases each). There are 13 residues in the CDR3. V was clipped by 4 bases and J by 6 bases, with 9 bases between them. CDR1 and CDR2 from the germline V gene are PRHDT and FYEKMQ (reference sequence). CDR3: CASSWDRAGELFF. CDR3 coding DNA: TGTGCCAGCAGCTGGGACCGGGCCGGGGAGCTGTTTTTT.

This clonotype was picked up a small number of times. This chain links TRBV10-1 with TRBJ2-5; 8 bases match TRBD2. Germline V gene data show CDR1 as WNHNN and CDR2 as SYGVQD (reference sequence). V dropped 2 bases and J dropped 0; count of bases not matched to a gene: 2. This CDR3 spans 15 amino acids. CDR3 loop: CASSEAAGDQETQYF. CDR3 nucleotides: TGCGCCAGCAGTGAGGCAGCGGGAGACCAAGAGACCCAGTACTTC.

The chain links TRBV28 to TRBJ1-3; no clear D gene. CDR1 MDHEN and CDR2 SYDVKM come from the germline V gene. CDR3 size: 15 residues. V shed 5 bases and J shed 3 bases, with 14 bases lying between them. The CDR3 coding sequence is TGTGCCAGCAGTACCAGACCCCCTGGTGGAAACACCATATATTTT. This sequence encodes CASSTRPPGGNTIYF.